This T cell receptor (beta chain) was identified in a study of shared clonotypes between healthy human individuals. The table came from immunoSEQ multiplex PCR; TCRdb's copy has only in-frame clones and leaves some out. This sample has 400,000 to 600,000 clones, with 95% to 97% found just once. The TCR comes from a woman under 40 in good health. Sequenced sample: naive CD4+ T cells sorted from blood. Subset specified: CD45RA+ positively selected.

The CDR3 DNA sequence: TGTGCCATCAGTGAGTCGGTCAGGGGGGGTTACAATCAGCCCCAGCATTTT. Protein product: CAISESVRGGYNQPQHF. The chain is built from TRBV10-3 and TRBJ1-5, with TRBD1 matching 7 bases. V was pared by 0 bases and J by 3 bases, with 8 bases of the junction left unmatched. This CDR3 contains 17 residues. Germline V gives CDR1 ENHRY, CDR2 SYGVKD.